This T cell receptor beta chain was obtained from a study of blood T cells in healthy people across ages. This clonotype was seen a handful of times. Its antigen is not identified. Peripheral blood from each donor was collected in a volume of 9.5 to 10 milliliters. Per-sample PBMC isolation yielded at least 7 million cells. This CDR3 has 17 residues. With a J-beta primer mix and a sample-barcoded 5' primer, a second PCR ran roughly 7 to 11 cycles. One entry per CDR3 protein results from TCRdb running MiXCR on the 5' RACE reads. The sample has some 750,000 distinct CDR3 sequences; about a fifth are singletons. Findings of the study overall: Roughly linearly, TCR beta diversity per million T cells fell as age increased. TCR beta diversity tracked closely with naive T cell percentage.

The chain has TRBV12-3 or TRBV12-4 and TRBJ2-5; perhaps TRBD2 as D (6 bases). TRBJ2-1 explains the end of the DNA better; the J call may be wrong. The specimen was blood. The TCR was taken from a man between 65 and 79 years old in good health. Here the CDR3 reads CASSSALGGKAYNEQFF. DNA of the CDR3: TGTGCCAGCAGCTCTGCCCTCGGCGGGAAGGCATACAATGAGCAGTTCTTC.